This entry features one T cell receptor beta chain sequence. What it binds is not known. One end of the junction is discordant with germline, which a read error may explain. The data originate from a study of CD8 T cells in ankylosing spondylitis. Findings and caveats of the study: Apparently characteristic of ankylosing spondylitis blood was a TCR beta motif (roughly eight highly homologous variants). Some of the motif variants had earlier been found in reactive arthritis patients' fluid and blood. Matched synovial fluid from ankylosing spondylitis patients was reported to be enriched for disease-linked clones. A CD8+ phenotype characterized the disease-linked clones, which were relatively rare in peripheral blood.

Each TCR beta library was made by quantitative 5'-RACE that incorporated molecular barcodes. TCRdb called the 5' RACE reads again in MiXCR, with one record for every CDR3 protein. Counted here are hundreds of thousands of distinct CDR3 sequences, around 11% occurring once; the ten biggest clones make up approximately 0.46%. This CDR3 spans 13 amino acids. CDR1 SGDLS and CDR2 YYNGEE come from the germline V gene. The TCR comes from a male donor with ankylosing spondylitis. The chain joins TRBV9 to TRBJ2-2; D might be TRBD2 (6 bases). The specimen was blood, either unsorted or a sorted T cell fraction (not recorded which). The CDR3 coding sequence is TGTGCCAGCAGCGTGAGCCCGGACCGGGAGCTGTCTTTT. It translates to CASSVSPDRELSF.